This TCR beta chain appears in the sequencing data of a study of blood T cell repertoires in COVID-19. Under the authors' procedure: By means of reference gene primer amplification, nucleated cell counts were estimated. The protocol was immunoSEQ multiplex PCR, while the TCRdb copy is restricted to in-frame clones and leaves out a portion. That table is the source of V, J and clone size, and D and trimming were worked out from the DNA. The sample carries over 250,000 clones, approximately 86% recorded once. This CDR3 has 18 amino acids. V was clipped by 1 base and J by 1 base; unmatched bases: 10. Per germline, CDR1 SGHAT and CDR2 FQNNGV.

J is TRBJ1-3 and V is TRBV11-2; TRBD1 matches 7 bases. Material: peripheral blood. This sequence originates from an older woman with COVID-19, enrolled during active disease. The CDR3: CASSLVGTVITSGNTIYF. Written as DNA, the CDR3 is TGTGCCAGCAGCTTAGTTGGGACAGTTATCACATCTGGAAACACCATATATTTT.